This T cell receptor beta chain was profiled in a study of blood T cell repertoires in COVID-19. Germline values: CDR1 MDHEN, CDR2 SYDVKM. CDR3 length: 14 residues. V gave up 7 bases and J gave up 2 bases; unmatched junction bases: 5. Produced via immunoSEQ multiplex PCR; TCRdb's table is partial and in-frame only. The repertoire holds approximately 180,000 clones, roughly 85% seen once, with 5% to 8% in the top ten. The sequence derives from a middle-aged man who had recovered from COVID-19. Sample: PBMCs or T cells enriched from blood (not recorded which). The V call is TRBV28, the J call TRBJ1-2, with TRBD1 matching over 9 bases. CDR3 nucleotides: TGTGCCAGCACCTTAGGGACAGGGAACTATGGCTACACCTTC. Translated, it gives CASTLGTGNYGYTF.